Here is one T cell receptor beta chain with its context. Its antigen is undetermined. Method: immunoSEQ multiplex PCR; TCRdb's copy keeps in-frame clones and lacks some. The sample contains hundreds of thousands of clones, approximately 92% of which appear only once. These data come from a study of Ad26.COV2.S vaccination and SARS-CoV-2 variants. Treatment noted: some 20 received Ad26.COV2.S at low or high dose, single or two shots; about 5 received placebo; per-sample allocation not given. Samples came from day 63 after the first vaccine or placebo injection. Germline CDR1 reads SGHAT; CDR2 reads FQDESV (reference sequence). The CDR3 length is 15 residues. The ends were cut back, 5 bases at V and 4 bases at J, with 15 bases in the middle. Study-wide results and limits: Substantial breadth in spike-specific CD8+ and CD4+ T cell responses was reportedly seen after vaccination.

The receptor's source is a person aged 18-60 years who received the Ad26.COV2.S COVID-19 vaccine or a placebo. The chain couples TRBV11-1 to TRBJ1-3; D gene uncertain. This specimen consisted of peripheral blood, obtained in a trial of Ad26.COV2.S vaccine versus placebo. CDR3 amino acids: CASSPISGFGNTIYF. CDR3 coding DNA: TGTGCCAGCAGCCCAATCTCGGGTTTCGGAAACACCATATATTTT.